Following are 5 T cell receptor beta chains from one sample sequenced in a study of blood T cell repertoires in COVID-19. The repertoire was sequenced with immunoSEQ multiplex PCR; TCRdb's copy has only in-frame clones and lacks some. The repertoire has approximately 14,000 clones, over 80% of them found once; the top ten carry about 15%. The sequenced sample was peripheral blood. The receptors derive from a human donor in a cohort sampled during active COVID-19.

V gene TRBV3-1 (or the pseudogene TRBV3-2) combines with J gene TRBJ1-3, with D possibly being TRBD1 (6 bases). The V gene lost 1 base and the J gene lost 2 bases, with 15 bases spanning the gap. Germline loops: CDR1 LGHDT, CDR2 YNNKEL (reference sequence). CDR3 length: 17 residues. CDR3 sequence reads: CASSQVPGHFTGNTIYF. CDR3 sequence (DNA): TGTGCCAGCAGCCAAGTACCGGGACATTTCACTGGAAACACCATATATTTT.

The chain uses TRBV11-2 and TRBJ2-1, with 11 bases that match TRBD2. Germline lookup yields CDR1 SGHAT and CDR2 FQNNGV. This CDR3 contains 15 residues. V lost 6 bases and J lost 7; bases outside the gene matches: 8. The CDR3 DNA reads as TGTGCCAGCAGAATTAGCGGGAGGGGATTGAATGAGCAGTTCTTC. Protein product: CASRISGRGLNEQFF. Drawing the rest from reference TRBV11-2 and TRBJ2-1, the complete variable domain is EAGVAQSPRYKIIEKRQSVAFWCNPISGHATLYWYQQILGQGPKLLIQFQNNGVVDDSQLPKDRFSAERLKGVDSTLKIQPAKLEDSAVYLCASRISGRGLNEQFFGPGTRLTVL.

This clone was detected a few times. The chain employs TRBV7-2 and TRBJ2-1; 8 bases are a match to TRBD2. With V trimmed by 4 bases and J by 1 base, 15 bases remained unmatched. CDR1 SGHTA and CDR2 FQGNSA come from the germline V gene. The CDR3 is made up of 19 amino acids. The CDR3 sequence: CASSSPSGGAGVSYNEQFF. The CDR3 DNA follows: TGTGCCAGCAGCTCACCCAGCGGGGGAGCGGGAGTATCCTACAATGAGCAGTTCTTC.

The CDR3 bases are TGTGCCACAGGCAGCTCCTACAATGAGCAGTTCTTC. Residues: CATGSSYNEQFF. The V and J genes are TRBV6-6 and TRBJ2-1; no definite D call. V gave up 10 bases and J gave up 0 bases, with 7 bases separating them. CDR3 length equals 12 residues. The germline CDR1 and CDR2 sequences are MNHNY and SVGAGI (reference sequence).

J is TRBJ2-7 and V is TRBV27, with 10 bases identical to TRBD1. The germline gives CDR1 MNHEY, CDR2 SMNVEV (reference sequence). V lost 6 bases to trimming and J lost 5 bases; unmatched junction nucleotides: 10. This CDR3 comprises 15 residues. The CDR3 coding sequence is TGTGCCAGCAGGCTCCTTGGGACAGGGGTCGACGAGCAGTACTTC. Its translation is CASRLLGTGVDEQYF.